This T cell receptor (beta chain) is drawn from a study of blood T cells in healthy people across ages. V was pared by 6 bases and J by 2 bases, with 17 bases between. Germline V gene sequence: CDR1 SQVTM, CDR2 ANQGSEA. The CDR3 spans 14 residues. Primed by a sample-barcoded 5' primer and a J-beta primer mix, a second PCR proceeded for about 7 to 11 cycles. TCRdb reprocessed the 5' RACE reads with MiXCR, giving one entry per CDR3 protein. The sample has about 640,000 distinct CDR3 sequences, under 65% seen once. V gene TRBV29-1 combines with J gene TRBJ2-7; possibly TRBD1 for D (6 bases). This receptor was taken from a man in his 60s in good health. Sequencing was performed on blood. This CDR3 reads CSVSGETGTYEQYF. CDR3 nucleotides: TGCAGCGTCTCAGGGGAGACAGGTACCTACGAGCAGTACTTC.